These 9 T cell receptor beta chains were all obtained from the same sample, sequenced in a study of shared clonotypes between healthy human individuals. The assay was immunoSEQ multiplex PCR, and TCRdb's table has in-frame clones only and misses some. This sample has some 980,000 clones; around three quarters occur once, and the top ten carry approximately 1.5%. Material for sequencing was memory CD4+ T cells sorted from blood. Specified subset: CD45RA-negative fraction. The receptors originated from a young man in good health.

The chain employs TRBV5-1 and TRBJ2-5; the match to TRBD2 covers 11 bases. J lost 2 bases, V lost 5 bases, and 5 bases had no gene match. Germline lookup yields CDR1 SGHRS and CDR2 YFSETQ. The CDR3 runs 15 residues. Here the CDR3 reads CASSSSGRNQETQYF. CDR3 DNA: TGCGCCAGCAGTTCTAGCGGGAGGAATCAAGAGACCCAGTACTTC.

This chain connects TRBV19 to TRBJ2-7; 7 positions match TRBD1. With V trimmed by 6 bases and J by 1 base, 12 bases remained unmatched. Germline-derived CDR1 and CDR2 are LNHDA and SQIVND (reference sequence). The CDR3 runs 16 residues. The CDR3 sequence: CASRRSLGTESYEQYF. Written as DNA, the CDR3 is TGTGCCAGTAGGCGATCGTTGGGGACAGAGTCCTACGAGCAGTACTTC. Together with reference TRBV19 and TRBJ2-7, the CDR3 gives the full variable domain: DGGITQSPKYLFRKEGQNVTLSCEQNLNHDAMYWYRQDPGQGLRLIYYSQIVNDFQKGDIAEGYSVSREKKESFPLTVTSAQKNPTAFYLCASRRSLGTESYEQYFGPGTRLTVT.

The chain has TRBV11-3 and TRBJ2-2; D possibly corresponds to TRBD1 (5 bases). The CDR3 is 13 amino acids. V was cut by 5 bases and J by 9 bases, with 13 bases left in between. Germline loops: CDR1 SGHNT, CDR2 YENEEA. CDR3 sequence reads: CASSPGPTRELFF. The DNA of the CDR3 is TGTGCCAGCAGCCCAGGGCCTACTAGGGAGCTGTTTTTT.

The chain uses TRBV19 and TRBJ2-6, with D perhaps assigned TRBD1 or TRBD2 (6 bases each). Germline V gives CDR1 LNHDA, CDR2 SQIVND (reference sequence). The CDR3 covers 14 residues. Trimming took off 8 bases at V and 2 bases at J, with 10 bases between the two ends. CDR3 in amino acids: CASERGPGANVLTF. CDR3 DNA sequence: TGTGCCAGTGAACGGGGGCCTGGGGCCAACGTCCTGACTTTC.

This sequence joins TRBV6-6 and TRBJ1-1, with D maybe TRBD1 (5 bases). CDR3 length: 14 amino acids. Germline lookup yields CDR1 MNHNY and CDR2 SVGAGI (reference sequence). The germline V and J ends were trimmed by 2 bases and 1 base, with 8 bases remaining between them. The CDR3 DNA reads TGTGCCAGCAGTTACCTTGGGACGAACACTGAAGCTTTCTTT. This translates into CASSYLGTNTEAFF.

V and J are TRBV29-1 and TRBJ2-3; either TRBD1 or TRBD2 may supply D (5 bases each). Germline CDR1 and CDR2: SQVTM and ANQGSEA. The CDR3 runs 14 residues. V lost 4 bases and J lost 1, with 12 bases in between. The CDR3 nucleotides are TGCAGCGTTGGAGAGGGGCATCGCACAGATACGCAGTATTTT. Translating gives CSVGEGHRTDTQYF.

V usage is TRBV5-1 and J usage is TRBJ2-5; unclear D gene. The V end lost 0 bases, the J end lost 5 bases, and 11 bases lay between the germline ends. The CDR3 is 14 amino acids. The germline V gene has CDR1 SGHRS and CDR2 YFSETQ. CDR3 loop: CASSLDTGWETQYF. The CDR3 DNA sequence: TGCGCCAGCAGCTTGGACACGGGTTGGGAGACCCAGTACTTC.

This clone has only a few counts. This chain links TRBV27 with TRBJ1-5; tentative D call: TRBD1 (6 bases). Trimming pared 5 bases from V and 7 bases from J, leaving 21 bases between. Germline CDR1 and CDR2: MNHEY and SMNVEV (reference sequence). This CDR3 spans 16 amino acids. DNA for the CDR3: TGTGCCAGCAGTGGAGGTTTGTCGGGGGCGAGACAGCCCCAGCATTTT. It specifies CASSGGLSGARQPQHF.

V gene TRBV5-8 combines with J gene TRBJ2-2, with D possibly matching TRBD2 (6 bases). V gave up 5 bases and J gave up 7 bases, with 6 bases separating them. The V gene's germline CDR1 is SGHTS and CDR2 YDEGEE. This CDR3 is 11 amino acids long. The CDR3 loop reads CASRRDGELFF. The DNA for the CDR3 is TGTGCCAGCAGGCGGGACGGGGAGCTGTTTTTT.